This T cell receptor beta chain was captured in a study of blood T cell repertoires in COVID-19. Study information: Acute and convalescent COVID-19 samples came from the United States, Italy and Spain.

The length of the CDR3 is 16 residues. The V gene lost 6 bases and the J gene lost 0 bases, with 18 bases spanning the gap. Germline V gives CDR1 SGHTA, CDR2 FQGNSA. Across about two dozen US areas, participants ranged in age from about 18 to 100 years. Original processing methods: Nucleated cell counts were estimated from reference gene primer amplification. Data came from immunoSEQ multiplex PCR; TCRdb stores just in-frame clones and leaves some out. V, J and clone size are those of that table, while D and trimming were read from the DNA. The sample holds more than 200,000 clones, about nine tenths seen once.

Sequencing used PBMCs or T cells enriched from blood (not recorded which). The chain recombines TRBV7-2 with TRBJ2-7, with D unclear. The receptor's source is a man aged 30 to 39 in a cohort exposed to, infected with or recovered from COVID-19 (not recorded which). The CDR3 reads CASSDPLTGYSYEQYF. As DNA, the CDR3 is TGTGCCAGCAGTGATCCTCTGACTGGATACTCCTACGAGCAGTACTTC.